This T cell receptor beta chain emerged from a study of OX40 agonist ivuxolimab in advanced cancers. Study-level findings and limits: Low levels of normalized T-cell clonal expansion also appeared in some nonresponders. Both blood CD4+ and CD8+ T cells showed clonal growth by week 6 at 0.1 to 3.0 mg/kg.

Profiling relied on immunoSEQ multiplex PCR, and the TCRdb table lists in-frame clones only, not all of them. The table includes some 77,000 clones, about 86% detected once. This clone came up a few times. Its specificity is unknown. There are 15 residues in the CDR3. Germline values: CDR1 MNHNS, CDR2 SASEGT. Trimming at V came to 7 bases and at J to 4 bases, leaving 9 bases not matched to a gene. This clonotype was sampled from an adult with an advanced solid tumor such as melanoma, head and neck, liver or kidney cancer. The rearrangement links TRBV6-1 to TRBJ1-1; 10 bases are a match to TRBD1. The sample was CD4+ or CD8+ T cells sorted from blood, taken in a trial of the OX40 agonist ivuxolimab. CDR3: CASTPGQGQSTEAFF. DNA for the CDR3: TGTGCCAGCACTCCGGGACAGGGGCAGAGCACTGAAGCTTTCTTT.